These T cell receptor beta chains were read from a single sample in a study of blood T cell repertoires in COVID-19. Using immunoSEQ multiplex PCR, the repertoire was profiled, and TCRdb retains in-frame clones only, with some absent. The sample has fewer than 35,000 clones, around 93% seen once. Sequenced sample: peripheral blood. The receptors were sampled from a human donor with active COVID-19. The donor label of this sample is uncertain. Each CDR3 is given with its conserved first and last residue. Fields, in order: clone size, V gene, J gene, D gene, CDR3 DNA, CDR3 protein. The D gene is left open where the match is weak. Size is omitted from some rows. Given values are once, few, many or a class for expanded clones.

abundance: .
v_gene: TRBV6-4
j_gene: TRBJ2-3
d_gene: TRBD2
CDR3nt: TGTGCCAGCAGTGCAGCGGGGAGCACAGATACGCAGTATTTT
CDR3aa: CASSAAGSTDTQYF

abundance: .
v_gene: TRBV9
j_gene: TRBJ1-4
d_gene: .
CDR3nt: TGTGCCAGCAGCCTAAGGGGGGGCAATGAAAAACTGTTTTTT
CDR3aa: CASSLRGGNEKLFF

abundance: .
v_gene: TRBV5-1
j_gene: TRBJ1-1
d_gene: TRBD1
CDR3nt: TGCGCCAGTCGGGCAGGGGGCACTGAAGCTTTCTTT
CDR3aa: CASRAGGTEAFF

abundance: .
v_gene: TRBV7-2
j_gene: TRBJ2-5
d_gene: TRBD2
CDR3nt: TGTGCCAGCAGCCCGACTAGCGGGGGGAGAGAGACCCAGTACTTC
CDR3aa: CASSPTSGGRETQYF

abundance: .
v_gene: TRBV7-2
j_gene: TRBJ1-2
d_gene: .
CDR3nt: TGTGCCAGCAGCTTAGGCAGACCCGGGAGTAACCATGGCTACACCTTC
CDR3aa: CASSLGRPGSNHGYTF

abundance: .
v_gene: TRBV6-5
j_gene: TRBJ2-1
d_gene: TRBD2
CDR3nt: TGTGCCAGCAGTTACTCAATAGCGGGGGGAATTGATGAGCAGTTCTTC
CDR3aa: CASSYSIAGGIDEQFF

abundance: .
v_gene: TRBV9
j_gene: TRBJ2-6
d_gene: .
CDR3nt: TGTGCCAGCAGCCTGGGGGGACCAGCCTCTGGGGCCAACGTCCTGACTTTC
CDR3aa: CASSLGGPASGANVLTF

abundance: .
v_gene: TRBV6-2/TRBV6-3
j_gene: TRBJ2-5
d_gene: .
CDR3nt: TGTGCCAGCAGTTCGGGGGGCGAACAAGAGACCCAGTACTTC
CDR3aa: CASSSGGEQETQYF

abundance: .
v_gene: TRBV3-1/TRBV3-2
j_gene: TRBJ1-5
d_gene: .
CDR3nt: TGTGCCAGCAGCCAAGGGACATTCAATCAGCCCCAGCATTTT
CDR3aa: CASSQGTFNQPQHF

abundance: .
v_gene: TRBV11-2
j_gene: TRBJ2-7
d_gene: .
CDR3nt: TGTGCCAGCAGCTTGGGCAGATCAAACGAGCAGTACTTC
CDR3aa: CASSLGRSNEQYF

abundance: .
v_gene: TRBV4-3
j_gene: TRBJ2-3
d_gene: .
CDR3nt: TGCGCCAGCAGCCAAGCCCGGGGATATAGCGATACGCAGTATTTT
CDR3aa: CASSQARGYSDTQYF

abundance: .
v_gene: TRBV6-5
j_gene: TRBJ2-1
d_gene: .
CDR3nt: TGTGCCAGCAGTTATGAGCTTGGGGCTCACAATGAGCAGTTCTTC
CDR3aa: CASSYELGAHNEQFF

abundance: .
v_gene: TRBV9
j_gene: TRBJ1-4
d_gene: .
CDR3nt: TGTGCCAGCAGCGTAGGCGCAGGGGATGAAAAACTGTTTTTT
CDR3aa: CASSVGAGDEKLFF

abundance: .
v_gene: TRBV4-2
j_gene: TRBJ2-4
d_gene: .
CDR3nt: TGTGCCAGCAGCCAGTCTCCAGGGATGAACATTCAGTACTTC
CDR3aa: CASSQSPGMNIQYF

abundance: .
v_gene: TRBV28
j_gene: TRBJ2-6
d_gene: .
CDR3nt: TGTGCCAGCAGATCCATCCTAGGGGACTCTGGGGCCAACGTCCTGACTTTC
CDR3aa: CASRSILGDSGANVLTF

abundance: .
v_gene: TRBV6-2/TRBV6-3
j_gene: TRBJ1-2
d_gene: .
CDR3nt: TGTGCCAGCAGTTACAGCCAATCTAACTATGGCTACACCTTC
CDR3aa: CASSYSQSNYGYTF

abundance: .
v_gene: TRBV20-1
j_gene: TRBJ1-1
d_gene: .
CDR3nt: TGCAGTGCTACAGGGAACACTGAAGCTTTCTTT
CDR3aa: CSATGNTEAFF

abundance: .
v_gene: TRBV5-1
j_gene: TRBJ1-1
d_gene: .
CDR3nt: TGCGCCAGCAGCTTGGGGTGGTCGGCAGGGGCTAACACTGAAGCTTTCTTT
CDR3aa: CASSLGWSAGANTEAFF

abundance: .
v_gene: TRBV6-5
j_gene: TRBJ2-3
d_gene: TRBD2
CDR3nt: TGTGCCAGCAGTTCCGGACTAGCGGGGCCAGATACGCAGTATTTT
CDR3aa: CASSSGLAGPDTQYF

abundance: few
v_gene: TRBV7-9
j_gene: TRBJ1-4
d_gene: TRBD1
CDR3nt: TGTGCCAGCAGTTCCGACAGGGGGGACGAAAAACTGTTTTTT
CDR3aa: CASSSDRGDEKLFF

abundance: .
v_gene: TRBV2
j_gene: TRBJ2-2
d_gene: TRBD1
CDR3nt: TGTGCCAGCAGATGGGACAGAAACGCGAACACCGGGGAGCTGTTTTTT
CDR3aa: CASRWDRNANTGELFF

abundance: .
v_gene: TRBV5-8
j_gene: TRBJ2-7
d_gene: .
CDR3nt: TGTGCCAGCAGCTTGGGTGAGTCCTACGAGCAGTACTTC
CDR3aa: CASSLGESYEQYF

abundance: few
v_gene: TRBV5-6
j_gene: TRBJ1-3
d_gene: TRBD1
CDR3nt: TGTGCCAGCAGCTACCCCGGGACAGGGGGAAACACCATATATTTT
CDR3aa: CASSYPGTGGNTIYF

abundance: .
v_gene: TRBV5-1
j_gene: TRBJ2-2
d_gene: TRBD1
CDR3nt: TGCGCCAGCAGCCTTCGAACAGGGGACACCGGGGAGCTGTTTTTT
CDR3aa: CASSLRTGDTGELFF

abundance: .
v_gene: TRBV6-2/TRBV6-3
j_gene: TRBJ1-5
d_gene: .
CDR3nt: TGTGCCAGCAGTTATGAGGGCGATCGGGCCCAGCATTTT
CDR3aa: CASSYEGDRAQHF

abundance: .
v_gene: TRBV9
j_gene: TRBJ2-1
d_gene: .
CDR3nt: TGTGCCAGCAGCGTAGCAACAGCTTCCTACAATGAGCAGTTCTTC
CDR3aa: CASSVATASYNEQFF

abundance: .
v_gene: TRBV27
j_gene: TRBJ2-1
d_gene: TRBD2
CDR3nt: TGTGCCAGCAGCTCCGAGGGTAGCGGGAGTCTTACGGATGAGCAGTTCTTC
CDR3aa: CASSSEGSGSLTDEQFF

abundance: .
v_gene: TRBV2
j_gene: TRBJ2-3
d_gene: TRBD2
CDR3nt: TGTGCCAGCAGTGGGGGAGCGGGAGTGGGTACGCAGTATTTT
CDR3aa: CASSGGAGVGTQYF

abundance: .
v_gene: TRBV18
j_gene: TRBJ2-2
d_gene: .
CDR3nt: TGTGCCAGCTCCCTCGGCGGAAACACCGGGGAGCTGTTTTTT
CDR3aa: CASSLGGNTGELFF

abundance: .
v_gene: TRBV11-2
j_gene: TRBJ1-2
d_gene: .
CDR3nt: TGTGCCAGCAGCTTAGCCACAGGGAGGGACTATGGCTACACCTTC
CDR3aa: CASSLATGRDYGYTF

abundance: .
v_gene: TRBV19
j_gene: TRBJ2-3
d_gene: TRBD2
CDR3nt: TGTGCCAGTAGTCATCCGGCGGGACTAGAGGGAGATACGCAGTATTTT
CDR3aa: CASSHPAGLEGDTQYF

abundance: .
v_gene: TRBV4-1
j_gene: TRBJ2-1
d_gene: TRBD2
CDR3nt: TGCGCCAGCAGCCCCCAACCAGGGACTAGCGGGAGGGGATCCTACAATGAGCAGTTCTTC
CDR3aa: CASSPQPGTSGRGSYNEQFF

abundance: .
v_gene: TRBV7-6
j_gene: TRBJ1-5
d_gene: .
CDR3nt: TGTGCCAGCAGCTTAATTCCGAGTTACAATCAGCCCCAGCATTTT
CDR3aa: CASSLIPSYNQPQHF

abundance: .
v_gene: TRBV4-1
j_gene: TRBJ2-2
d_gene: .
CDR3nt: TGCGCCAGCAGCCAAGATCCCCATAGAAGCGACGACACCGGGGAGCTGTTTTTT
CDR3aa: CASSQDPHRSDDTGELFF

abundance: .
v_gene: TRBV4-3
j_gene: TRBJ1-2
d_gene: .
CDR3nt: TGCGCCAGCAGCCAAGCGAACAGGGTAGACGGCTACACCTTC
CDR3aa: CASSQANRVDGYTF

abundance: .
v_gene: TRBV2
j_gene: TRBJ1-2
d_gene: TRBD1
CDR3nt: TGTGCCAGCAGTGCTGAGGACAGGGTTTTTCGTGGCTACACCTTC
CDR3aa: CASSAEDRVFRGYTF

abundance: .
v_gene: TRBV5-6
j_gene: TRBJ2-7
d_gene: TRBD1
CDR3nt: TGTGCCAGCAGCTCGCTCGGGACAGGTTCCTACGAGCAGTACTTC
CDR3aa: CASSSLGTGSYEQYF

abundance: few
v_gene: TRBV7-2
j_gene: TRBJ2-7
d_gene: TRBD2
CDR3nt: TGTGCCAGCAGCTTAACGGTACTAGGCGGGAGTAGCGCCCACGAGCAGTACTTC
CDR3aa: CASSLTVLGGSSAHEQYF

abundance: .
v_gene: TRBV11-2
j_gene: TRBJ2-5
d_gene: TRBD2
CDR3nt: TGTGCCAGCAGCCAACTGACTAGCGGGGTAGAAGAGACCCAGTACTTC
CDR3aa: CASSQLTSGVEETQYF

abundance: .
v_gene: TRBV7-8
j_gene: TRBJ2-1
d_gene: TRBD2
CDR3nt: TGTGCCAGCAGCTTACCGAGACTAGCGGGGGGCGTTGAGCAGTTCTTC
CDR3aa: CASSLPRLAGGVEQFF

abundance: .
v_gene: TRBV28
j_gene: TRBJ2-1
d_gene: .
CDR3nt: TGTGCCAGCAGTTTAATCAGGGGCATCTACAATGAGCAGTTCTTC
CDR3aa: CASSLIRGIYNEQFF

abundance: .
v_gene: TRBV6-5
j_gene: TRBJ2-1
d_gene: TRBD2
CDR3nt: TGTGCCAGCAGTTACGGGCGGGAGGACTTCTTC
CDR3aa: CASSYGREDFF

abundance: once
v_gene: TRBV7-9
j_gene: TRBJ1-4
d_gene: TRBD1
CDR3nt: TGTGCCAGCAGCTTCGGACAGGGCGCTGAAAAACTGTTTTTT
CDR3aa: CASSFGQGAEKLFF

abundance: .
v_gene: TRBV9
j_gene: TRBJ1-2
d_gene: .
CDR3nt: TGTGCCAGCAGCTCCCAACGTGCGGCGGGTGGCTACACCTTC
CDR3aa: CASSSQRAAGGYTF

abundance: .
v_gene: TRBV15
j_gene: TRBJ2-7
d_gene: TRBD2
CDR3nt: TGTGCCACCAGCAGAGGCGAAACTAGCGGGGGCTACGAGCAGTACTTC
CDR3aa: CATSRGETSGGYEQYF

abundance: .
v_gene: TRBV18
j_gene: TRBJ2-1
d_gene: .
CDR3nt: TGTGCCAGCTCCCTCGACTCAACCGGGTACAATGAGCAGTTCTTC
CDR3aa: CASSLDSTGYNEQFF

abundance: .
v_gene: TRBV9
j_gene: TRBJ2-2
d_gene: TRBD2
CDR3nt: TGTGCCAGCAGCCCCACGGGACTAGCGGGGACCGGGGAGCTGTTTTTT
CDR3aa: CASSPTGLAGTGELFF

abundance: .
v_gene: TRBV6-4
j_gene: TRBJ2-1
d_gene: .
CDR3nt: TGTGCCAGCAGTGACTTCCAAGCGGCGATCTACAATGAGCAGTTCTTC
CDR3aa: CASSDFQAAIYNEQFF

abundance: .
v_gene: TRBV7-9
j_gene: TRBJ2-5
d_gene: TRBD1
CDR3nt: TGTGCCAGCAGCGGACAGGGGGCGGGGGAGACCCAGTACTTC
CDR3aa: CASSGQGAGETQYF

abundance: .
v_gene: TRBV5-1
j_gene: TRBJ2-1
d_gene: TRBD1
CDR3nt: TGCGCCAGCAGCTCCAGGGGGCATGAGCAGTTCTTC
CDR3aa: CASSSRGHEQFF

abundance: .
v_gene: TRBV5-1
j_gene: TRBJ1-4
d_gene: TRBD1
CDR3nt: TGCGCCAGCAGGCCTCGGCCGGGACAGTTTAATGAAAAACTGTTTTTT
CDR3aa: CASRPRPGQFNEKLFF

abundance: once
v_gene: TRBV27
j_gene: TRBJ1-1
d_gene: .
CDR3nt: TGTGCCAGCGGTCACGGGTTGAACACTGAAGCTTTCTTT
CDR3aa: CASGHGLNTEAFF

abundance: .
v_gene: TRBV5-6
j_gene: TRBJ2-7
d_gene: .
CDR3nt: TGTGCCAGCAGCTCCGGGACAACCTACGAGCAGTACTTC
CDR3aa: CASSSGTTYEQYF

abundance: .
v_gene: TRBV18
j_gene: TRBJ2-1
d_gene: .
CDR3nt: TGTGCCAGCTCACCTCAAAGGGGGAACAATGAGCAGTTCTTC
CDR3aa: CASSPQRGNNEQFF

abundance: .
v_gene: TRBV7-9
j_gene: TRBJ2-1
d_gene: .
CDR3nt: TGTGCCAGCAGCTTAAGGGCAGAGGGAGGAGCCTACAATGAGCAGTTCTTC
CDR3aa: CASSLRAEGGAYNEQFF